This entry lists 24 T cell receptor beta chains sequenced from one sample in a study of kidney transplant recipient with SARS-CoV-2 infection. TCRdb recomputed calls from the reads with MiXCR, one row per CDR3 protein. The table has fewer than 250,000 distinct CDR3 sequences, under 30% seen once; the top ten hold nearly 7.5%. Material: a blood sample, obtained at baseline and between days 110 and 120 from a kidney transplant recipient. The receptors stem from a young adult male patient who had COVID-19 and was a kidney transplant recipient. Some T cells here may be from the graft donor.

About this clonotype: A much larger clone is a single base away; this may be a read error. The chain is built from TRBV7-9 and TRBJ2-5; D is perhaps TRBD2 (6 bases). Germline V gene data show CDR1 as SEHNR and CDR2 as FQNEAQ (reference sequence). The CDR3 length is 13 residues. CDR3 sequence reads: CVSSAGPPETQYF. In nucleotides, the CDR3 is TGTGTCAGCAGCGCGGGACCTCCGGAGACCCAGTACTTC.

Note on this clonotype: A much larger clonotype is one base distant, so this may be a read error. The CDR3 here is CATSPGCSTRKTYSYTF. The CDR3 region has the DNA TGTGCCACCAGTCCGGGGTGTAGTACCAGAAAGACCTATAGCTACACCTTC. The chain has TRBV24-1 and TRBJ1-2; no definite D call. The CDR3 runs 17 residues. Germline V gene sequence: CDR1 KGHDR, CDR2 SFDVKD.

There are many counts of this clonotype. This chain links TRBV4-2 with TRBJ1-5; the match to TRBD1 covers 7 bases. This CDR3 has 16 residues. The trim removed 0 bases at V and 6 bases at J, leaving 8 bases unmatched. Germline V lookup: CDR1 LGHNA, CDR2 YNFKEQ. This chain's CDR3 is CASSQDKGGAGQPQHF. CDR3 DNA: TGTGCCAGCAGCCAAGATAAAGGGGGCGCGGGTCAGCCCCAGCATTTT.

This clonotype was observed at least ten times. V usage is TRBV12-5 and J usage is TRBJ1-2, with D possibly being TRBD1 (5 bases). Trimming took off 5 bases at V and 4 bases at J, with 23 bases between the two ends. Germline CDR1 reads LGHNT; CDR2 reads FRNRAP. CDR3 length equals 17 residues. In DNA, the CDR3 is TGTGCTAGTGGTAAACCACCTTTGCAGGGAAAGACCTATGGCTACACCTTC. It translates to CASGKPPLQGKTYGYTF.

The table lists this clonotype with many counts. This rearrangement joins TRBV11-3 to TRBJ1-2; D is uncertain. This CDR3 has 17 amino acids. Trimming cost V 5 bases and J 4 bases, with 23 bases left between them. Germline V gives CDR1 SGHNT, CDR2 YENEEA. This chain's CDR3 is CASSTPGDLGKTYGYTF. The CDR3 coding sequence is TGTGCCAGCAGCACACCTGGCGATCTCGGAAAGACCTATGGCTACACCTTC.

This clonotype was recorded at least ten times. This chain links TRBV5-8 with TRBJ2-7; D call uncertain. CDR1 and CDR2 (germline): SGHTS, YDEGEE. V lost 0 bases, J lost 3 bases, and 10 bases lay in between. There are 14 residues in the CDR3. The CDR3 nucleotides read TGTGCCAGCAGCTTGGGAGGTGCTCACTACGAGCAGTACTTC. Translated, it gives CASSLGGAHYEQYF.

On this clonotype itself: Being one base from a much bigger clone, this may be a read error. V and J are TRBV19 and TRBJ2-7; 7 nucleotides agree with TRBD2. With V trimmed by 9 bases and J by 2 bases, 7 bases remained unmatched. The germline V gene encodes CDR1 LNHDA and CDR2 SQIVND (reference sequence). This CDR3 comprises 13 residues. The CDR3 loop reads CASQKGRAYEQYF. In nucleotides, the CDR3 is TGTGCCAGCCAAAAGGGGAGGGCCTACGAGCAGTACTTC.

Of note for this clonotype: This may be a read error, as it is one base from a much larger clone. V is TRBV11-2 and J is TRBJ2-1, with D unresolved. Per germline, CDR1 SGHAT and CDR2 FQNNGV. The CDR3 runs to 16 residues. Deletions cut 0 bases from V and 4 bases from J, with 13 bases between. CDR3 in amino acids: CASSLEVATLYNEQFF. The CDR3 nucleotides are TGTGCCAGCAGCTTAGAGGTAGCTACTCTGTACAATGAGCAGTTCTTC.

Concerning this clonotype itself: A read error may be the cause here, since a much bigger clone is one base away. The chain couples TRBV5-8 to TRBJ2-5; possible D gene TRBD2, 5 bases. The CDR3 loop spans 15 amino acids. V was cut by 0 bases and J by 5 bases, with 14 bases left in between. Germline V gene sequence: CDR1 SGHTS, CDR2 YDEGEE. In DNA form, the CDR3 reads TGTGCCAGCAGCTTGGTTCAGGAGGCGCGGGAGACCCAGTACTTC. Its protein is CASSLVQEARETQYF. Full variable domain (remainder filled in from reference TRBV5-8 and TRBJ2-5): EAGVTQSPTHLIKTRGQQATLRCSPISGHTSVYWYQQALGLGLQFLLWYDEGEERNRGNFPPRFSGRQFPNYSSELNVNALELEDSALYLCASSLVQEARETQYFGPGTRLLVL.

This clonotype has ten or more counts. The genes are TRBV5-1 and TRBJ1-1; D ambiguous. V lost 4 bases, J lost 6 bases, and 22 bases lay in between. The CDR3 loop spans 16 amino acids. Germline CDR1 is SGHRS and CDR2 is YFSETQ. The CDR3 DNA reads TGCGCCAGCAGCCCATATAGGCCAACAGCCAACGCTGAAGCTTTCTTT. Protein product: CASSPYRPTANAEAFF.

There are many counts of this clonotype. The V gene is TRBV4-3, the J gene TRBJ1-2, with no clear D. From germline, CDR1 is LGHNA and CDR2 YSLEER. Trimming left V 3 bases short and J 4 bases short, with 21 bases between. This CDR3 has 17 residues. The CDR3 nucleotides read TGCGCCAGCAGCCACATCTCAGGACGTCGAAAGACCTATGGCTACACCTTC. Its protein product is CASSHISGRRKTYGYTF.

This clonotype was recorded many times. J is TRBJ1-6 and V is TRBV25-1, with 9 bases identical to TRBD1. Germline V lookup: CDR1 MGHDK, CDR2 SYGVNS. The CDR3 runs 14 residues. J was trimmed by 5 bases and V by 6 bases; bases with no gene match: 2. This chain's CDR3 is CASSWDRDNSPLHF. The CDR3 coding sequence is TGTGCCAGCAGCTGGGACAGGGATAATTCACCCCTCCACTTT.

This clonotype was counted once. This chain joins TRBV6-9 and TRBJ1-2, with D uncertain. Germline loops: CDR1 MNHGY, CDR2 SVAAGI. V gave up 5 bases and J gave up 6 bases, with 25 bases separating them. CDR3 length: 17 amino acids. The CDR3 nucleotides read TGTGCCAGCAGTGGATCCTTGCCTTACGGAAAGACCAATGGCTACACCTTC. This gives the protein CASSGSLPYGKTNGYTF.

The rearrangement links TRBV6-2 or TRBV6-3 to TRBJ2-7; D tentatively fits TRBD1 or TRBD2 (6 bases each). TRBJ2-5 explains the end of the DNA better; the J call may be wrong. From germline, CDR1 is MNHEY and CDR2 SVGEGT. The CDR3 runs to 15 residues. CDR3: CASSLGGPGTETQYF. The DNA of the CDR3 is TGTGCCAGCAGCCTGGGGGGCCCCGGGACAGAGACCCAGTACTTC.

This clonotype was seen ten or more times. The CDR3 DNA reads TGTGCCAGCAGTTTCCCGGACGGTGACGGAAACATTCAGTACTTC. It is translated as CASSFPDGDGNIQYF. The V gene is TRBV28, the J gene TRBJ2-4; D remains ambiguous. Trimming left V 3 bases short and J 6 bases short, with 15 bases between. The CDR3 consists of 15 residues. The germline V gene encodes CDR1 MDHEN and CDR2 SYDVKM. The variable domain in full, with the rest retrieved from reference TRBV28 and TRBJ2-4, is DVKVTQSSRYLVKRTGEKVFLECVQDMDHENMFWYRQDPGLGLRLIYFSYDVKMKEKGDIPEGYSVSREKKERFSLILESASTNQTSMYLCASSFPDGDGNIQYFGAGTRLSVL.

This clonotype has only a few counts. The gene calls are TRBV21-1 and TRBJ2-5; the D call in the table, TRBD1, was not verified against the DNA. TRBV21-1 is described as a pseudogene. The CDR3 runs 14 residues. CDR3 bases: TGTGCCAGCAGCAAGGTTACGGAGCCCCGGACCCAGTACTTC. Protein: CASSKVTEPRTQYF.

As concerns this clonotype: At one of its ends the junction is not consistent with the germline gene, which may arise from a read error. The rearrangement links TRBV5-4 to TRBJ1-5; D unclear. This CDR3 is built from 13 residues. Germline CDR1 and CDR2: SGHNT and YYREEE (reference sequence). The CDR3 DNA reads as TGTGCCGGCAGCTTGGATAGCAATCAGCCCCAGCATTTT. Encoded protein: CAGSLDSNQPQHF.

In this sample, this clonotype turned up many times. The chain carries TRBV19 and TRBJ1-4; D is ambiguous. Germline-derived CDR1 and CDR2 are LNHDA and SQIVND (reference sequence). This CDR3 is 14 amino acids long. Trimming cost V 3 bases and J 8 bases, with 13 bases left between them. The CDR3 nucleotides read TGTGCCAGTAGTATGTTTCTCCTGGAGGAAAAACTGTTTTTT. Translating gives CASSMFLLEEKLFF.

Points on this clonotype: With a much larger clone just one base away, this may be a read error. V is TRBV6-4 and J is TRBJ1-2; D is ambiguous. The germline V gene encodes CDR1 MRHNA and CDR2 SNTAGT. The CDR3 is made up of 17 amino acids. Trimming removed 4 bases at V and 4 bases at J, with 22 bases between. The CDR3, as DNA: TGTGCCAGCAGTGGCATCTCCTCACACGGAAGGACCTATGGCTACACCTTC. Translation gives CASSGISSHGRTYGYTF.

This clonotype was detected many times. This chain uses TRBV20-1 with TRBJ1-5; 9 positions agree with TRBD1. Germline V gene data show CDR1 as DFQATT and CDR2 as SNEGSKA (reference sequence). CDR3 size: 15 residues. After removal of 5 bases from V and 4 bases from J, the junction contained 9 bases not matched to a gene. CDR3 DNA: TGCAGTGCTGGCAGGACAGGGGAAGGGAATCAGCCCCAGCATTTT. It is translated as CSAGRTGEGNQPQHF.

This clonotype occurred many times. In DNA, the CDR3 is TGTGCCAGCAGTTTGATGGGACAGAGCACTGAAGCTTTCTTT. Translated, it gives CASSLMGQSTEAFF. The V gene is TRBV6-2 or TRBV6-3, the J gene TRBJ1-1, with 7 bases matching TRBD1. This CDR3 is built from 14 residues. Unmatched junction bases numbered 6, after V lost 4 bases and J lost 4 bases. The germline CDR1 and CDR2 sequences are MNHEY and SVGEGT.

In its sample, this clonotype was seen many times. This chain joins TRBV5-4 and TRBJ2-7; D may correspond to TRBD1 or TRBD2 (5 bases each). Germline V gives CDR1 SGHNT, CDR2 YYREEE (reference sequence). V gave up 3 bases and J gave up 3 bases, with 19 bases separating them. CDR3 length: 16 amino acids. The CDR3 protein is CASSSQRGRANYEQYF. CDR3 nucleotides: TGTGCCAGCAGCTCCCAACGGGGACGCGCGAACTACGAGCAGTACTTC.

This clonotype was counted at least ten times. The V and J genes are TRBV6-5 and TRBJ2-7, with 8 bases matching TRBD2. The V and J ends lost 0 bases and 0 bases, in that order; junction bases with no gene match: 1. Germline CDR1 MNHEY, CDR2 SVGAGI. The CDR3 is 15 amino acids. In DNA form, the CDR3 reads TGTGCCAGCAGTTACTCAACTAGCGGCTCCTACGAGCAGTACTTC. The encoded protein is CASSYSTSGSYEQYF.

At least ten counts were recorded for this clonotype. The chain has TRBV5-8 and TRBJ1-2; D gene unclear. Per germline, CDR1 SGHTS and CDR2 YDEGEE. Trimming stripped 7 bases from V and 4 bases from J, with 23 bases between. The CDR3 extends over 16 amino acids. As DNA, the CDR3 is TGTGCCAGCTGCCTGTATCATCCACGAAAGACCTATGGCTACACCTTC. As protein: CASCLYHPRKTYGYTF. Full variable domain (missing parts from reference TRBV5-8 and TRBJ1-2): EAGVTQSPTHLIKTRGQQATLRCSPISGHTSVYWYQQALGLGLQFLLWYDEGEERNRGNFPPRFSGRQFPNYSSELNVNALELEDSALYLCASCLYHPRKTYGYTFGSGTRLTVV.